This TCR beta chain was documented in a study of blood T cells in healthy people across ages (dated by TCRdb to about 2015). For context, the study as a whole: In model experiments, template switching captured roughly one uniquely barcoded TCR beta cDNA molecule for every two T cells. Age-related changes in TCR beta repertoire diversity were measured in the study by deep sequencing normalized with unique cDNA molecular identifiers. The donors were divided into four age groups: young (average approximately 17 years), middle-aged (under 40), aged (approximately 62) and long-lived (roughly 88). To avoid experimental bias, donors of different ages were spread randomly across the sequencing lanes. For two donors (one aged 18 to 29 and one aged 80 or older), the study analyzed two additional independent replicas of 1 million unique cDNA reads from the same blood draw. Overall study results and their limits: Compared with the aged group, more naive CD4+ T cells, fewer expanded clones and increased TCR diversity were shown by the long-lived group, suggesting age selection. Estimates of total diversity based on one million sequenced T cells were considered lower bounds and underestimates. Donor CMV infection status was unknown, potentially confounding age-related changes in expanded clonotypes. Observed TCR beta diversity per million T cells fell roughly linearly with age, and a significant reduction was already apparent by age roughly 40. Bulk unsorted PBMC profiling prevented conclusive comparison of naive and antigen-experienced compartments. A strong correlation was found between observed TCR beta diversity and the percentage of naive T cells measured by flow cytometry.

Reading from cysteine to phenylalanine, the CDR3 counts 14 amino acids. Only the CDR3 portion is preserved as DNA: 42 bases, with reading frame beginning at the first base. The germline V gene (reference sequence) supplies CDR1 DFQATT and CDR2 SNEGSKA. V is clipped by 0 bases and J by 0 bases, and the sequence between their germline boundaries is 9 bases long. Regarding this clonotype: Its target antigen remains unknown. The record has no base qualities; no much larger clone is one base away.

Libraries were constructed by 5' RACE. These reads were obtained on an Illumina HiSeq 2500. A second PCR of about 6 to 11 cycles was run with a J-beta primer mix and a sample-barcoded 5' primer. A template-switch 5' adaptor carrying 12 random nucleotides introduced a unique molecular identifier onto each TCR beta cDNA molecule. Each sample yielded at least 2.5 million CDR3-containing paired-end reads. The Mint cDNA synthesis kit, primed by a TRBC-specific oligonucleotide, was used to synthesize first-strand cDNA from all RNA. Following uracil-DNA glycosylase treatment, a first 18-cycle PCR with universal primers M1SS and BC2_uni_R was performed on all cDNA. As for the original processing: Each sample was normalized by randomly selecting 1 million high-quality reads, each carrying a distinct molecular identifier. Reads sharing molecular identifiers were discarded rather than binned into consensus sequences. CDR3 identification, clonotype clustering and error correction used MiTCR with a Q25 quality threshold and the strictest error-elimination algorithm. A nonparametric unseen species model with Euler transformation was used to estimate a lower bound on total TCR beta diversity. TCRdb trimmed the raw reads at Q25, called clones with MiXCR and kept productive beta chains. Records with the same CDR3 protein are collapsed into one entry carrying the most frequent genes and DNA. These V and J calls originate from TCRdb's pipeline instead of the authors' own analysis. Present in this sample are around 400,000 distinct CDR3 sequences, approximately 51% of which were seen just once. The top ten clonotypes cover around 53% of the sample.

Systemically healthy Caucasian individuals from Russia, some 38 in total and aged about 6 to 100 years, were included as donors. Around 10 milliliters of peripheral blood were collected from each donor into EDTA-treated Vacutainer tubes. Ficoll-Paque density-gradient centrifugation was used to isolate PBMCs, with at least 6.5 million per sample. Total RNA, at least 6 micrograms per sample, was extracted from PBMCs with Trizol reagent. For every donor, an aliquot of PBMCs went through flow cytometry to measure the percentages of naive CD45RAhigh/CD27high T cells. The sequence joins TRBV20-1 to TRBJ2-7; the D gene remains uncertain. This sequence originates from a man aged 55 to 69 in good health. Sequenced: blood. For the CDR3, the sequence is CSAREDGYSYEQYF. The DNA sequence is as follows: TGCAGTGCTAGAGAGGACGGTTACTCCTACGAGCAGTACTTC.